The 5 T cell receptor beta chains below were found in one sample sequenced in a study of cytomegalovirus exposure and HLA in healthy donors. It was with 60 Vbeta and 13 Jbeta primers that the PCR ran. Profiled with immunoSEQ multiplex PCR; TCRdb holds only in-frame clones, not every one. The data contain about 160,000 clones, about three quarters of them singletons. What was sequenced was PBMCs. These receptor sequences come from a female donor in good health and CMV-seronegative.

The chain links TRBV4-1 to TRBJ2-1; 10 nucleotides line up with TRBD2. The V and J ends lost 1 base and 5 bases, in that order; junction bases with no gene match: 14. Per germline, CDR1 MGHRA and CDR2 YSYEKL. The CDR3 runs 19 residues. CDR3 residues: CASSQVEWASGSRDNEQFF. The DNA of the CDR3 is TGCGCCAGCAGCCAAGTAGAATGGGCTAGCGGGAGTAGGGACAATGAGCAGTTCTTC.

In its sample, this clone was seen a few times. The rearrangement uses TRBV19 and TRBJ2-5, with 8 positions matching TRBD1. The DNA end is a closer match to TRBJ2-7, so the J assignment may be wrong. Germline loops: CDR1 LNHDA, CDR2 SQIVND (reference sequence). The CDR3 totals 13 residues. CDR3 residues: CASSPDRGHEQYF. CDR3 bases: TGTGCCAGTAGTCCTGACAGGGGCCACGAGCAGTACTTC.

The CDR3 DNA sequence: TGTGCCAGCAGCCAAGGAGGGGGCGTCTCTGGAAACACCATATATTTT. Translation: CASSQGGGVSGNTIYF. The chain links TRBV4-2 to TRBJ1-3; 7 nucleotides align to TRBD1. CDR3 length: 16 residues. V gave up 1 base and J gave up 0 bases; unmatched junction bases: 3. In germline, CDR1 is LGHNA, CDR2 YNFKEQ.

This clone showed up just once. This chain links TRBV7-2 with TRBJ1-1; D call uncertain. There are 12 residues in the CDR3. Germline loops: CDR1 SGHTA, CDR2 FQGNSA. Trimming left V 2 bases short and J 7 bases short, with 8 bases between. The CDR3 nucleotides read TGTGCCAGCAGCTTAACGACAAATGAAGCTTTCTTT. Its protein is CASSLTTNEAFF.

This clone was seen just once. The chain couples TRBV30 to TRBJ2-7; D call uncertain. The V gene's germline CDR1 is GTSNPN and CDR2 SVGIG (reference sequence). The CDR3 totals 17 residues. Trimming cost V 3 bases and J 2 bases, with 23 bases left between them. The CDR3 DNA sequence: TGTGCCTGGAGCCCCTTATCGACCGACATCAGCCCCTACGAGCAGTACTTC. Translated: CAWSPLSTDISPYEQYF.